Listed below are T cell receptor beta chains from one sample, sequenced in a study of sequential checkpoint blockade in melanoma. Only in-frame clones appear in the TCRdb table, and some are missing; sequencing was by immunoSEQ multiplex PCR. Found here are roughly 3,200 clones, over 15% of them singletons; the top ten hold around 28%. Material: tumor tissue (inferred from file names), obtained from a patient given nivolumab and ipilimumab in sequence. These receptors all stem from a human donor with melanoma. CDR3s include the opening cysteine and the closing phenylalanine or tryptophan. The D gene is left open where the match is weak. Only part of the rows carry a size: once, few, many, or a class if the clone is expanded.

abundance	v_gene	d_gene	len	j_gene	CDR3aa	CDR3nt
-	TRBV28	-	16	TRBJ1-3	CASSSYLLSSGNTIYF	TGTGCCAGCAGTTCTTATCTGTTGAGCTCTGGAAACACCATATATTTT
medium-sized	TRBV11-3	-	14	TRBJ1-5	CASSFRLSNQPQHF	TGTGCCAGCAGCTTCAGACTTTCCAATCAGCCCCAGCATTTT
-	TRBV19	-	13	TRBJ2-6	CASRPSGANVLTF	TGTGCCAGTAGGCCCTCTGGGGCCAACGTCCTGACTTTC
few	TRBV9	-	12	TRBJ1-2	CASSDGYYGYTF	TGTGCCAGCAGTGACGGATACTATGGCTACACCTTC
-	TRBV28	-	17	TRBJ1-5	CASSLRYRSHSNQPQHF	TGTGCCAGCAGTTTACGCTACAGGAGCCATAGCAATCAGCCCCAGCATTTT
-	TRBV6-8	TRBD1	16	TRBJ1-5	CASSYGTGKGNQPQHF	TGTGCCAGCAGTTACGGGACAGGGAAGGGCAATCAGCCCCAGCATTTT
medium-sized	TRBV11-3	-	15	TRBJ1-4	CASSLTDATNEKLFF	TGTGCCAGCAGCTTAACCGATGCAACTAATGAAAAACTGTTTTTT
-	TRBV6-1	TRBD2	15	TRBJ2-5	CASSEAAGGQETQYF	TGTGCCAGCAGTGAAGCAGCGGGGGGACAAGAGACCCAGTACTTC
-	TRBV14	-	11	TRBJ2-7	CASSLAGLLYF	TGTGCCAGCAGCCTGGCGGGTCTTCTGTACTTC
medium-sized	TRBV11-3	-	16	TRBJ2-2	CASSLSQGRSTGELFF	TGTGCCAGCAGCTTATCGCAGGGACGGAGTACCGGGGAGCTGTTTTTT
-	TRBV6-8	-	12	TRBJ2-3	CASSLRTDTQYF	TGTGCCAGCAGTCTTCGCACAGATACGCAGTATTTT
few	TRBV6-8	TRBD1	12	TRBJ1-2	CASSRQGYGYTF	TGTGCCAGCAGTCGACAGGGTTATGGCTACACCTTC
-	TRBV29-1	-	12	TRBJ1-2	CSVRTAQYGYTF	TGCAGCGTCCGGACAGCTCAATATGGCTACACCTTC
-	TRBV29-1	-	15	TRBJ2-3	CSVARSGGEGDTQYF	TGCAGCGTTGCCCGATCAGGGGGGGAAGGAGATACGCAGTATTTT
many	TRBV11-3	-	16	TRBJ2-1	CASSPFRGATYNEQFF	TGTGCCAGCAGCCCCTTCCGGGGGGCCACCTACAATGAGCAGTTCTTC
-	TRBV19	TRBD1	16	TRBJ1-2	CASSPRVGQGTGGYTF	TGTGCCAGTAGCCCTCGTGTAGGACAGGGGACTGGAGGCTACACCTTC
medium-sized	TRBV11-3	-	15	TRBJ2-1	CASSLDLFGNNEQFF	TGTGCCAGCAGCTTAGATCTATTCGGGAACAATGAGCAGTTCTTC
medium-sized	TRBV19	TRBD2	18	TRBJ2-1	CASSMWLAGGLSYNEQFF	TGTGCCAGTAGTATGTGGCTAGCGGGGGGCCTCTCCTACAATGAGCAGTTCTTC
-	TRBV19	-	17	TRBJ1-3	CASSIHRTVSQRNTIYF	TGTGCCAGTAGTATTCATCGGACAGTTTCTCAAAGAAACACCATATATTTT
few	TRBV9	-	12	TRBJ2-1	CASSRLSNEQFF	TGTGCCAGCAGTAGACTCTCCAATGAGCAGTTCTTC
many	TRBV9	-	16	TRBJ2-5	CASSVGASIAQETQYF	TGTGCCAGCAGCGTAGGGGCCAGCATAGCCCAAGAGACCCAGTACTTC
-	TRBV14	-	18	TRBJ2-3	CASSQERFRGRSTDTQYF	TGTGCCAGCAGCCAAGAAAGATTCAGGGGGAGGAGCACAGATACGCAGTATTTT
-	TRBV5-1	TRBD1	16	TRBJ2-3	CASSRAQGARTDTQYF	TGCGCCAGCAGCCGGGCACAGGGGGCGCGCACAGATACGCAGTATTTT
-	TRBV5-1	-	15	TRBJ2-3	CASRGGHSSTDTQYF	TGCGCCAGCAGGGGAGGACACTCCAGCACAGATACGCAGTATTTT
medium-sized	TRBV11-3	-	16	TRBJ1-3	CASSAGARSSGNTIYF	TGTGCCAGCAGCGCAGGGGCCCGAAGCTCTGGAAACACCATATATTTT
medium-sized	TRBV9	-	16	TRBJ1-5	CASSVGVANTGEPQHF	TGTGCCAGCAGCGTAGGGGTAGCAAACACGGGGGAGCCCCAGCATTTT
few	TRBV28	-	17	TRBJ1-3	CASSSAPFHLRGDTIYF	TGTGCCAGCAGTTCCGCCCCCTTTCACTTAAGAGGGGACACCATATATTTT
-	TRBV16	-	17	TRBJ1-1	CASSQALTSSRNTEAFF	TGTGCCAGCAGCCAAGCATTAACTTCCTCCAGGAACACTGAAGCTTTCTTT
-	TRBV15	-	15	TRBJ1-1	CATSRDLYMNTEAFF	TGTGCCACCAGCAGAGATCTTTACATGAACACTGAAGCTTTCTTT
-	TRBV10-2	-	15	TRBJ1-1	CASSDPGRMNTEAFF	TGCGCCAGCAGTGATCCGGGACGGATGAACACTGAAGCTTTCTTT
few	TRBV12-5	TRBD1	14	TRBJ1-2	CASGPEDRGGGYTF	TGTGCTAGTGGCCCAGAGGACAGGGGGGGTGGCTACACCTTC
-	TRBV6-8	TRBD1	13	TRBJ1-5	CASGQGGGGPQHF	TGTGCCAGCGGACAGGGGGGTGGAGGGCCCCAGCATTTT
medium-sized	TRBV11-3	-	17	TRBJ1-4	CASSLIGPPATNEKLFF	TGTGCCAGCAGCTTAATTGGACCCCCAGCAACTAATGAAAAACTGTTTTTT
few	TRBV6-8	-	17	TRBJ2-3	CASSRPSVAAQGRTQYF	TGTGCCAGCAGTAGGCCGTCTGTAGCGGCCCAAGGGCGGACGCAGTATTTT
few	TRBV11-3	TRBD1	14	TRBJ1-6	CASSSRQGDSPLHF	TGTGCCAGCAGCTCACGACAGGGGGATTCACCCCTCCACTTT